The 15 T cell receptor beta chains below all came from one sample that was sequenced in a study of T cell repertoires in cytomegalovirus infection. MiXCR was run by TCRdb on the reads, yielding one entry per CDR3 protein. Of hundreds of thousands of distinct CDR3 sequences listed, 33% are singletons. Their recognized antigens are unknown. The sequences come from cultured PBMCs, collected from culture after CMV antigen stimulation. The receptors come from a human donor in good health (CMV status not recorded). Some clones in this sample may be carry-over from other donors' samples.

The chain couples TRBV7-2 to TRBJ1-1, with D unresolved. Germline loops: CDR1 SGHTA, CDR2 FQGNSA. The CDR3 has 14 amino acids. Trimming left V 5 bases short and J 3 bases short, with 13 bases between. The CDR3 coding sequence is TGTGCCAGCAGCCGGGAGGCCGGGGACACTGAAGCTTTCTTT. It specifies CASSREAGDTEAFF.

This clonotype appeared a few times. V and J are TRBV7-8 and TRBJ1-5; unclear D gene. Germline-derived CDR1 and CDR2 are SGHVS and FQNEAQ. This CDR3 contains 16 residues. Trimming took off 1 base at V and 0 bases at J, with 10 bases between the two ends. The CDR3 spells CASSLDRFYSNQPQHF. CDR3 sequence (DNA): TGTGCCAGCAGCTTAGACAGATTCTATAGCAATCAGCCCCAGCATTTT.

V is TRBV7-2 and J is TRBJ1-1; possibly TRBD1 for D (5 bases). CDR1 is SGHTA, CDR2 FQGNSA, per germline. This CDR3 has 14 amino acids. V was trimmed by 7 bases and J by 5 bases, leaving 17 bases between them. The CDR3 loop is CASTWRGAGTEAFF. CDR3 nucleotide sequence: TGTGCCAGCACCTGGAGGGGCGCGGGAACTGAAGCTTTCTTT.

This clonotype occurred a few times. The chain has TRBV7-6 and TRBJ2-7; TRBD1 matches at 9 bases. Germline-derived CDR1 and CDR2 are SGHVS and FNYEAQ. V was clipped by 2 bases and J by 0 bases; unmatched bases: 8. The CDR3 covers 17 residues. The CDR3 spells CASSLRYGTGSSYEQYF. The CDR3 DNA reads TGTGCCAGCAGCTTACGTTACGGGACAGGGAGCTCCTACGAGCAGTACTTC.

This clonotype was observed a handful of times. The V and J genes are TRBV19 and TRBJ2-1, with 13 bases that match TRBD2. Germline CDR1 LNHDA, CDR2 SQIVND (reference sequence). The CDR3 extends over 15 amino acids. The V segment lost 5 bases and the J segment 8 bases; nucleotides outside the gene matches: 6. In nucleotides, the CDR3 is TGTGCCAGTAGTCCGACTAGCGGGGGGATCTATGAGCAGTTCTTC. As protein: CASSPTSGGIYEQFF.

This chain links TRBV29-1 with TRBJ1-1; D unclear. The CDR3 extends over 11 amino acids. Trimming left V 6 bases short and J 5 bases short, with 10 bases between. Per germline, CDR1 SQVTM and CDR2 ANQGSEA. CDR3 amino acids: CSVGYETEAFF. The CDR3 DNA is TGCAGCGTGGGGTACGAGACTGAAGCTTTCTTT.

In this sample, this clonotype turned up many times. The rearrangement joins TRBV7-2 to TRBJ1-6, with D unresolved. Germline assignment: CDR1 SGHTA and CDR2 FQGNSA. Trimming removed 5 bases at V and 7 bases at J, with 9 bases between. The CDR3 totals 13 residues. CDR3 region: CASSRRPNSPLHF. CDR3 coding DNA: TGTGCCAGCAGCAGACGACCGAATTCACCCCTCCACTTT.

This clonotype was seen ten or more times. The rearrangement links TRBV7-6 to TRBJ2-3; no firm D call. CDR3 length equals 16 residues. V was cut by 7 bases and J by 2 bases, with 19 bases left in between. Looked up from germline, CDR1 is SGHVS and CDR2 is FNYEAQ. The CDR3 loop is CASTPLTPRSTDTQYF. In DNA form, the CDR3 reads TGTGCCAGCACCCCGCTTACCCCCAGATCCACAGATACGCAGTATTTT.

This clonotype was counted only a few times. The rearrangement uses TRBV6-1 and TRBJ1-3; D uncertain. The V and J ends lost 3 bases and 0 bases respectively, with 12 bases between them. CDR3 length: 16 amino acids. Germline CDR1 reads MNHNS; CDR2 reads SASEGT. In nucleotides, the CDR3 is TGTGCCAGCAGTGACCCCGGAGCGCGCTCTGGAAACACCATATATTTT. The encoded protein is CASSDPGARSGNTIYF.

This clonotype has more than one count but fewer than ten. The V and J genes are TRBV7-6 and TRBJ2-3; D ambiguous. The V end lost 5 bases, the J end lost 2 bases, and 8 bases lay between the germline ends. Per germline, CDR1 SGHVS and CDR2 FNYEAQ. The CDR3 is made up of 13 amino acids. The DNA for the CDR3 is TGTGCCAGCAGCGGCAGTTCCACAGATACGCAGTATTTT. It is translated as CASSGSSTDTQYF.

This clonotype was seen more than once but under ten times. This chain links TRBV6-1 with TRBJ1-2; 10 bases fit TRBD1. The V gene end was trimmed by 7 bases and the J gene end by 4 bases; junction bases not matched to a gene: 9. This CDR3 spans 15 amino acids. Germline values: CDR1 MNHNS, CDR2 SASEGT. CDR3 sequence reads: CASKWDRGRAYGYTF. CDR3 DNA: TGTGCCAGCAAGTGGGACAGGGGAAGGGCCTATGGCTACACCTTC.

The chain carries TRBV7-6 and TRBJ2-7; D is uncertain. The germline V and J ends were trimmed by 2 bases and 2 bases, with 7 bases remaining between them. The CDR3 sequence is 13 residues long. From germline, CDR1 is SGHVS and CDR2 FNYEAQ. In DNA, the CDR3 is TGTGCCAGCAGCTTATACACTACCTACGAGCAGTACTTC. Protein sequence: CASSLYTTYEQYF.

The J gene is TRBJ2-3, the V gene TRBV20-1; D may match TRBD1 or TRBD2 (5 bases each). Germline values: CDR1 DFQATT, CDR2 SNEGSKA (reference sequence). Trimming removed 0 bases from V and 1 base from J, with 11 bases in between. This CDR3 region has 15 residues. The CDR3 spells CSARDPRGGTDTQYF. The DNA of the CDR3 is TGCAGTGCTAGAGATCCGAGGGGCGGCACAGATACGCAGTATTTT.

Ten or more counts support this clonotype. The chain joins TRBV11-2 to TRBJ2-2; possible D gene TRBD2, 5 bases. The V gene lost 2 bases and the J gene lost 4 bases, with 11 bases spanning the gap. CDR3 size: 15 residues. Germline V lookup: CDR1 SGHAT, CDR2 FQNNGV. For the CDR3, the DNA is TGTGCCAGCAGCTTATTTGAGGGAACCACCGGGGAGCTGTTTTTT. This translates into CASSLFEGTTGELFF.

The chain is built from TRBV7-8 and TRBJ2-7, with 9 bases fitting TRBD2. Germline assignment: CDR1 SGHVS and CDR2 FQNEAQ. This CDR3 spans 15 amino acids. Trimming removed 2 bases from V and 3 bases from J; junction bases left unmatched: 5. CDR3 nucleotide sequence: TGTGCCAGCAGCTTACTAGCGGGAATTCTCTACGAGCAGTACTTC. This encodes CASSLLAGILYEQYF.